This TCR beta chain was retrieved from a study of OX40 agonist ivuxolimab in advanced cancers. Generated by immunoSEQ multiplex PCR, the TCRdb table keeps only in-frame clones and is missing some. The sample includes fewer than 85,000 clones, around nine tenths seen only once; the top ten take under 6.5%. CDR1 is LNHDA and CDR2 is SQIVND in the germline V gene (reference sequence). CDR3 length equals 13 residues. The J segment lost 4 bases and the V segment lost 6 bases, leaving 2 bases of the junction unmatched. This chain uses TRBV19 with TRBJ2-7; 11 positions match TRBD2. Sample: CD4+ or CD8+ T cells sorted from blood, taken in a trial of the OX40 agonist ivuxolimab. The TCR comes from an adult with an advanced solid tumor such as melanoma, head and neck, liver or kidney cancer. The CDR3 region is CASSGTSGYEQYF. CDR3 in DNA: TGTGCCAGTAGCGGGACTAGCGGTTACGAGCAGTACTTC.